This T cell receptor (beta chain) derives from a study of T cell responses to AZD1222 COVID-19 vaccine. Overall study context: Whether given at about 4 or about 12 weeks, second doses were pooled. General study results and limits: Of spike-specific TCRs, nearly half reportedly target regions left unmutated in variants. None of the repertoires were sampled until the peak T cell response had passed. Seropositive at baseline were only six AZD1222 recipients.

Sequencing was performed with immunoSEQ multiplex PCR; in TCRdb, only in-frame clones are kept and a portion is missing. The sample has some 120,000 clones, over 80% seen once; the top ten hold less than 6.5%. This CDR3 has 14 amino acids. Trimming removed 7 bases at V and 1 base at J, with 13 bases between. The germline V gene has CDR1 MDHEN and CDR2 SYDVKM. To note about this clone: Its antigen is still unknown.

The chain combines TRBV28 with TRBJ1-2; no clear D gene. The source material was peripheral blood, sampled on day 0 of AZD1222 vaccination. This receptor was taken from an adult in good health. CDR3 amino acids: CASTAEGGNYGYTF. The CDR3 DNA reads TGTGCCAGCACAGCCGAGGGCGGTAACTATGGCTACACCTTC.